One and the same sample provided the 12 T cell receptor beta chains below, sequenced in a study of CD8 T cells in Susac syndrome. RNA amounts of roughly 0.5 to 1 ug underwent reverse transcription with random hexamers. TCRdb passed the immunoSEQ multiplex PCR reads through MiXCR, listing each CDR3 protein once. The table lists under 90,000 distinct CDR3 sequences, 93% of them singletons. The source material was CD4+ T cells from PBMCs. The receptors were gathered from a human donor with Susac syndrome.

The DNA of the CDR3 is TGTGCCAGCAGAGGGACAGGGATTGGTGAAAAACTGTTTTTT. Encoded protein: CASRGTGIGEKLFF. V and J are TRBV6-1 and TRBJ1-4, with 9 bases that match TRBD1. Germline V gene lookup returns CDR1 MNHNS and CDR2 SASEGT. This CDR3 region has 14 residues. J gave up 7 bases and V 6 bases, and 6 bases lay outside the gene matches.

The chain employs TRBV28 and TRBJ2-3; a weak D match, TRBD2 (7 bases). V was shortened by 7 bases and J by 5 bases, with 16 bases between the two germline ends. The CDR3 is made up of 14 amino acids. Germline V CDR1 and CDR2: MDHEN, SYDVKM. CDR3 bases: TGTGCCAGCACAGTCGGGGGGCGGAAAGATACGCAGTATTTT. Its protein is CASTVGGRKDTQYF.

The rearrangement joins TRBV24-1 to TRBJ2-7; the match to TRBD1 covers 10 bases. J gave up 5 bases and V 5 bases, and 11 bases lay outside the gene matches. CDR3 length: 16 amino acids. Looked up from germline, CDR1 is KGHDR and CDR2 is SFDVKD. In DNA form, the CDR3 reads TGTGCCACCAGTGGGCCGACCCGGGACAGGGGCAACGAGCAGTACTTC. As protein: CATSGPTRDRGNEQYF.

The DNA of the CDR3 is TGTGCCAGCAGCCCTTTGGGAGGACAGGGGACTGGAAACACCATATATTTT. Protein product: CASSPLGGQGTGNTIYF. The rearrangement joins TRBV12-3 or TRBV12-4 to TRBJ1-3, with 9 bases matching TRBD1. The J segment lost 2 bases and the V segment lost 6 bases, leaving 11 bases of the junction unmatched. The CDR3 consists of 17 residues.

The chain links TRBV3-1 to TRBJ2-7; 7 positions match TRBD2. Trimming cost V 4 bases and J 7 bases; bases outside gene matches: 7. The germline gives CDR1 LGHDT, CDR2 YNNKEL (reference sequence). The CDR3 has 13 amino acids. The CDR3 protein is CASSLSRGGEQYF. The CDR3 DNA sequence: TGTGCCAGCAGCCTTAGCCGGGGAGGGGAGCAGTACTTC.

The chain links TRBV29-1 to TRBJ1-2; possible D gene TRBD1, 6 bases. The germline gives CDR1 SQVTM, CDR2 ANQGSEA. V lost 3 bases to trimming and J lost 4 bases, with 9 bases between them. CDR3 length: 12 amino acids. The CDR3 protein is CSVEPGVYGYTF. DNA of the CDR3: TGCAGCGTTGAGCCAGGGGTCTATGGCTACACCTTC.

This chain links TRBV5-6 with TRBJ2-7; D possibly uses TRBD1 or TRBD2 (6 bases each). Trimming shortened V by 4 bases and J by 0 bases, and 14 bases separated the two germline ends. This CDR3 contains 15 residues. Germline-derived CDR1 and CDR2 are SGHDT and YYEEEE. In DNA, the CDR3 is TGTGCCAGCAGCGGCACGGGGGCTCCCTCCTACGAGCAGTACTTC. Its translation: CASSGTGAPSYEQYF. The full variable domain, completed using reference TRBV5-6 and TRBJ2-7, is DAGVTQSPTHLIKTRGQQVTLRCSPKSGHDTVSWYQQALGQGPQFIFQYYEEEERQRGNFPDRFSGHQFPNYSSELNVNALLLGDSALYLCASSGTGAPSYEQYFGPGTRLTVT.

J is TRBJ2-1 and V is TRBV5-8; no reliable D call. This CDR3 is built from 9 residues. V was cut by 3 bases and J by 12 bases, with 4 bases left in between. Germline V CDR1 and CDR2: SGHTS, YDEGEE. CDR3 region: CASSSRQFF. DNA for the CDR3: TGTGCCAGCAGCTCCAGGCAGTTCTTC.

The J gene is TRBJ2-2, the V gene TRBV20-1; 7 nucleotides agree with TRBD2. The CDR3 sequence is 13 residues long. The V gene end was trimmed by 6 bases and the J gene end by 6 bases; junction bases not matched to a gene: 7. In germline, CDR1 is DFQATT, CDR2 SNEGSKA (reference sequence). This CDR3 reads CSANMLAAGELFF. Written as DNA, the CDR3 is TGCAGTGCCAATATGCTAGCGGCCGGGGAGCTGTTTTTT.

The rearrangement joins TRBV18 to TRBJ1-3; 9 nucleotides align to TRBD1. Trimming removed 6 bases from V and 4 bases from J; junction bases left unmatched: 4. The CDR3 runs to 14 residues. Germline V gene sequence: CDR1 KGHSH, CDR2 LQKENI. The CDR3, as DNA: TGTGCCAGCTCGTGGACAGGGGACGGAAACACCATATATTTT. It codes for CASSWTGDGNTIYF.

The chain employs TRBV7-2 and TRBJ2-1, with D tentatively TRBD1 or TRBD2 (5 bases each). V was cut by 4 bases and J by 7 bases, with 17 bases left in between. Germline-derived CDR1 and CDR2 are SGHTA and FQGNSA. This CDR3 region has 15 residues. Written as DNA, the CDR3 is TGTGCCAGCAGCTATAACAGACCAGAGGGGAATGAGCAGTTCTTC. Protein sequence: CASSYNRPEGNEQFF. Full variable domain (remainder filled in from reference TRBV7-2 and TRBJ2-1): GAGVSQSPSNKVTEKGKDVELRCDPISGHTALYWYRQSLGQGLEFLIYFQGNSAPDKSGLPSDRFSAERTGGSVSTLTIQRTQQEDSAVYLCASSYNRPEGNEQFFGPGTRLTVL.

J is TRBJ1-3 and V is TRBV30; unclear D gene. The CDR3 has 14 residues. CDR1 is GTSNPN and CDR2 is SVGIG in the germline V gene (reference sequence). V was clipped by 5 bases and J by 0 bases, with 11 bases between them. The CDR3 DNA reads TGTGCCTGGGAACGGACGGGCTCTGGAAACACCATATATTTT. It translates to CAWERTGSGNTIYF.